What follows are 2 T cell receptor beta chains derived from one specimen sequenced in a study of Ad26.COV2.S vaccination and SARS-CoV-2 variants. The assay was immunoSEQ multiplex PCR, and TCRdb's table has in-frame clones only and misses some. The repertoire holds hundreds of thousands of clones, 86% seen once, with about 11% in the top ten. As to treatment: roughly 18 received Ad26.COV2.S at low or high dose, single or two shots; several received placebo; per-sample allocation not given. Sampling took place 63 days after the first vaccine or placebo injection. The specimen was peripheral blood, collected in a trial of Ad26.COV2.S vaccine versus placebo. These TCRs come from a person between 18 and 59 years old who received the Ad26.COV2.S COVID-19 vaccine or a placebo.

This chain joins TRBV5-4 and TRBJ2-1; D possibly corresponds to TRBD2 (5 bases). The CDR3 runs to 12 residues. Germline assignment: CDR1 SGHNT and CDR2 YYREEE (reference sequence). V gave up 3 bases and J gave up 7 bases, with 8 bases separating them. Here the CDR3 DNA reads TGTGCCAGCAGCTGGGAGAGGAATGAGCAGTTCTTC. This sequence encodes CASSWERNEQFF.

The CDR3 protein is CASSSLGGTIGGNEQFF. The CDR3 DNA follows: TGTGCCAGCAGCTCGTTGGGGGGGACCATTGGAGGAAATGAGCAGTTCTTC. This chain uses TRBV11-2 with TRBJ2-1; 7 nucleotides align to TRBD2. Germline trimming cut 4 bases from V and 7 bases from J; bases unmatched to any gene: 16. Germline V CDR1 and CDR2: SGHAT, FQNNGV. The CDR3 contains 17 residues.